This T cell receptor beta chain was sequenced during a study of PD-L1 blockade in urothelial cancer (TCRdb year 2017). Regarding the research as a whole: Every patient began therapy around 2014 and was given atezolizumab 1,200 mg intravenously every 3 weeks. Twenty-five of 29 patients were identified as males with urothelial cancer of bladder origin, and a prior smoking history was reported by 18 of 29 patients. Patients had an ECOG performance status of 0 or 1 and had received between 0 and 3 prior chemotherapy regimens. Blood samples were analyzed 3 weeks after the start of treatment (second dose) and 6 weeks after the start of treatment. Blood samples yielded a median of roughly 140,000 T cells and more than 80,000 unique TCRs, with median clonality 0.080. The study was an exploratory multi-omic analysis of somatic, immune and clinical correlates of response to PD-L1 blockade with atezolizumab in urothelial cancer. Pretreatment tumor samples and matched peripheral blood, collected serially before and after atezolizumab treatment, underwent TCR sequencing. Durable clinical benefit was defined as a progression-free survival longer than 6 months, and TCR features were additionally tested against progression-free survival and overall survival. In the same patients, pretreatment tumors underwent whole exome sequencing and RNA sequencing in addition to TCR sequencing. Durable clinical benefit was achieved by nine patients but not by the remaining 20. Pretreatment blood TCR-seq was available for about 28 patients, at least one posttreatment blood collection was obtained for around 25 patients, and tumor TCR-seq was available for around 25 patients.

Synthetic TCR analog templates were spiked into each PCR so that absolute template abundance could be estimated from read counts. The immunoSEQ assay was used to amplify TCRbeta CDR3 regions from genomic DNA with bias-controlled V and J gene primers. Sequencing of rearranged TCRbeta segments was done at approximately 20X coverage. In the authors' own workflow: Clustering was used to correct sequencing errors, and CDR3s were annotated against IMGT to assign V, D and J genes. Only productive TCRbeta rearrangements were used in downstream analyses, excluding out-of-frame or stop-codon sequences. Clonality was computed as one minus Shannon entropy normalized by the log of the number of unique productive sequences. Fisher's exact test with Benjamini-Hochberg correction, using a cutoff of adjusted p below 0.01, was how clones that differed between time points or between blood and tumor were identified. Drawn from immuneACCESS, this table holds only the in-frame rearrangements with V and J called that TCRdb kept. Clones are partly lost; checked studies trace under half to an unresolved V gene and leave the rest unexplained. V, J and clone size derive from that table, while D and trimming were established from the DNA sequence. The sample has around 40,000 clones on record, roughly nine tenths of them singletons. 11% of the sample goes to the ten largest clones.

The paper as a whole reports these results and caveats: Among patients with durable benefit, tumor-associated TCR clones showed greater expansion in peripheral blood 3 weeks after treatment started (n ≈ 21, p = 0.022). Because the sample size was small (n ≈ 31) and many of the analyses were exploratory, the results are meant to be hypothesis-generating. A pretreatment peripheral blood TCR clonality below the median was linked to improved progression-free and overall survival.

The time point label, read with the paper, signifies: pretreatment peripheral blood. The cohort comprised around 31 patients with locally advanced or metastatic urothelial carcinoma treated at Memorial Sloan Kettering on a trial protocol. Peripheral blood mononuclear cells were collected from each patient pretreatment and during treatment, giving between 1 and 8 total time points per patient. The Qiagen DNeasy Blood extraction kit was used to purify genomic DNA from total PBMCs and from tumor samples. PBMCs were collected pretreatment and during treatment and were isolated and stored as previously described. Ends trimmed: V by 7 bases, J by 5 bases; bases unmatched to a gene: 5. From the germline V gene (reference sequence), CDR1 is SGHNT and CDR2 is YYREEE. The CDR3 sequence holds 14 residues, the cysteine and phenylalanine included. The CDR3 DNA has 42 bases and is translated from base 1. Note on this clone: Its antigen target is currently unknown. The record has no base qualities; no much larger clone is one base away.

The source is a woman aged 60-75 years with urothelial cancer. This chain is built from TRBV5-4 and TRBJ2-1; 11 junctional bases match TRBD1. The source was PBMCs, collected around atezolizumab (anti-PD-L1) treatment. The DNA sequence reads TGTGCCAGCCGGGGACAGGGGGGAAACAATGAGCAGTTCTTC. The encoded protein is CASRGQGGNNEQFF.